This record concerns one T cell receptor (beta chain) sequence. Its antigen is not identified. The source material, RNA transcripts, was used to amplify TCR beta CDR3 regions. HTBI primers were employed in a first-round RT-PCR of the TCR CDR3. TCRdb ran MiXCR on the multiplex PCR reads and lists one entry per CDR3 protein. Of about 400,000 distinct CDR3 sequences in the sample, around a quarter are singletons; the top ten hold more than 60%. If no ophthalmopathy progression occurred within 18 months, Graves' hyperthyroidism was stable. The V gene lost 5 bases and the J gene lost 1 base, with 15 bases spanning the gap. The CDR3 contains 15 residues. Per germline, CDR1 SQVTM and CDR2 ANQGSEA. The data were taken from a study of T cells in Graves' hyperthyroidism and ophthalmopathy. General study points: Expanded thyroid clonotypes (above 0.001) were mostly also found in blood. Ophthalmopathy cases were set apart from stable hyperthyroidism by a 13 V-J model.

J is TRBJ2-1 and V is TRBV29-1; possibly TRBD2 for D (5 bases). Specimen: blood. This TCR came from a man aged 45-60 years with Graves' hyperthyroidism. The CDR3 region is CSVLPAGGSYNEQFF. CDR3 bases: TGCAGCGTTCTTCCCGCGGGCGGTTCCTACAATGAGCAGTTCTTC.